What follows describes a single T cell receptor beta chain. Original data processing: It was from reference gene primer amplification that nucleated cell counts were estimated. The method was immunoSEQ multiplex PCR; TCRdb's version includes in-frame clones alone and lacks a portion of them. D and trimming come from the DNA, and the V and J calls and clone size come from that table. This table has more than 90,000 clones, roughly three quarters appearing once. This record belongs to a study of blood T cell repertoires in COVID-19. Study details: There were acute and convalescent COVID-19 samples, and they came from the United States, Italy and Spain. The cDNA or gDNA used as material had been derived from T cells, B-cell-depleted T cells, or PBMCs.

The germline V gene has CDR1 MGHRA and CDR2 YSYEKL. The CDR3 extends over 18 amino acids. V lost 0 bases to trimming and J lost 6 bases; unmatched junction nucleotides: 14. The chain carries TRBV4-1 and TRBJ2-1, with 7 bases identical to TRBD2. The clonotype originates from an elderly woman with acute or convalescent COVID-19. The sample taken for sequencing was peripheral blood. The CDR3 DNA follows: TGCGCCAGCAGCCAAGATCGGGGGGTCGGAGCACGTACCAATGAGCAGTTCTTC. Translating it yields CASSQDRGVGARTNEQFF.